The 22 T cell receptor beta chains reported below all come from one sample, sequenced in a study of regulatory T cells in long-lasting Graves disease. Time point given: newly diagnosed GD, antithyroid drugs for less than 3 months. PBMC-derived RNA was used for the TCR library. Construction of the TCR beta libraries employed iRepertoire HTBI primers in conjunction with Arm-PCR of CDR3 regions. TCRdb reprocessed the multiplex PCR reads via MiXCR and lists one record per CDR3 protein. The sample lists 530,000 or so distinct CDR3 sequences; roughly a sixth were seen once. These data were also reused for a study on T cells in Graves' hyperthyroidism and ophthalmopathy.

The sample was peripheral blood mononuclear cells (PBMCs), taken at new diagnosis, from a patient treated with antithyroid drugs. Every receptor here comes from a man aged 18 to 35 with Graves disease.

This clonotype occurred many times. CDR3 protein: CATSEGGYGDTQYF. CDR3 DNA sequence: TGTGCCACCAGTGAGGGGGGCTACGGAGATACGCAGTATTTT. The chain employs TRBV24-1 and TRBJ2-3; D assignment may be TRBD1 or TRBD2 (6 bases each). There are 14 residues in the CDR3. The V gene lost 4 bases and the J gene lost 5 bases, with 12 bases spanning the gap. Germline V gene sequence: CDR1 KGHDR, CDR2 SFDVKD.

This clonotype was seen a handful of times. The chain couples TRBV6-2 or TRBV6-3 to TRBJ2-2; no reliable D call. Between the trimmed V and J ends, which lost 5 bases and 6 bases, there was a span of 16 bases. The length of the CDR3 is 15 residues. Germline assignment: CDR1 MNHEY and CDR2 SVGEGT. In DNA form, the CDR3 reads TGTGCCAGCAGTGAAGCGTCAATAGGATCCGGGGAGCTGTTTTTT. This sequence encodes CASSEASIGSGELFF.

This clonotype has at least ten counts. This rearrangement joins TRBV20-1 to TRBJ2-3, with D possibly being TRBD2 (6 bases). Trimming removed 8 bases from V and 5 bases from J, with 23 bases in between. Germline lookup yields CDR1 DFQATT and CDR2 SNEGSKA (reference sequence). The CDR3 runs to 15 residues. For the CDR3, the DNA is TGCAGTCCAGAATGGGGCAGGGTGGGGGGAGATACGCAGTATTTT. This encodes CSPEWGRVGGDTQYF.

This clonotype was detected only a few times. Germline is not matched at one junction end, which may reflect a read error. The chain recombines TRBV20-1 with TRBJ1-2; D possibly corresponds to TRBD1 (6 bases). Germline CDR1 reads DFQATT; CDR2 reads SNEGSKA (reference sequence). This CDR3 is built from 14 residues. The CDR3 loop is CSATDGGGWYGHTF. CDR3 sequence (DNA): TGCAGTGCCACCGATGGGGGCGGTTGGTATGGCCACACCTTC.

This clonotype was detected only a few times. The chain uses TRBV4-2 and TRBJ2-1; a weak D match, TRBD2 (6 bases). CDR1 and CDR2 from the germline V gene are LGHNA and YNFKEQ. The length of the CDR3 is 17 residues. V gave up 0 bases and J gave up 2 bases, with 14 bases separating them. CDR3 DNA sequence: TGTGCCAGCAGCCAAGATCGGAGCGGGTCCGCCTACAATGAGCAGTTCTTC. It codes for CASSQDRSGSAYNEQFF.

This clonotype has a count of ten or more. The chain is built from TRBV11-2 and TRBJ2-1; D may be TRBD2 (5 bases). V lost 0 bases, J lost 8 bases, and 20 bases lay in between. The germline V gene encodes CDR1 SGHAT and CDR2 FQNNGV. CDR3 length: 17 amino acids. The CDR3 DNA sequence: TGTGCCAGCAGCTTAGATGATAAGGACGGGAAATCCCATGAGCAGTTCTTC. This translates into CASSLDDKDGKSHEQFF.

The rearrangement uses TRBV20-1 and TRBJ2-5; 9 bases are shared with TRBD2. Germline V CDR1 and CDR2: DFQATT, SNEGSKA (reference sequence). V was pared by 2 bases and J by 2 bases, with 6 bases of the junction left unmatched. There are 15 residues in the CDR3. The CDR3 protein is CSARSRTSVQETQYF. In DNA form, the CDR3 reads TGCAGTGCTAGATCGAGGACTAGCGTTCAAGAGACCCAGTACTTC.

The chain is built from TRBV5-5 and TRBJ2-2; D call uncertain. Looked up from germline, CDR1 is SGHKS and CDR2 is YYEKEE (reference sequence). This CDR3 contains 14 residues. With 2 bases removed from V and 7 bases from J, the gap between germline ends came to 12 bases. CDR3 sequence reads: CASSFGTTGGELFF. Here the CDR3 DNA reads TGTGCCAGCAGCTTCGGCACAACGGGCGGGGAGCTGTTTTTT.

V gene TRBV2 combines with J gene TRBJ2-2; no definite D call. Looked up from germline, CDR1 is SNHLY and CDR2 is FYNNEI. This CDR3 spans 14 amino acids. The ends were cut back, 2 bases at V and 6 bases at J, with 10 bases in the middle. As DNA, the CDR3 is TGTGCCAGCAGTGAATCGGATGCTGCCGGGGAGCTGTTTTTT. Translated: CASSESDAAGELFF.

Ten or more counts support this clonotype. The chain carries TRBV12-3 or TRBV12-4 and TRBJ2-3; 7 bases match TRBD2. The CDR3 sequence is 16 residues long. The V and J ends lost 7 bases and 4 bases, in that order; junction bases with no gene match: 14. CDR3 nucleotides: TGTGCCAGCACCGACGCGGGGAGGGAAATTGCAGATACGCAGTATTTT. This sequence encodes CASTDAGREIADTQYF.

This clonotype was counted ten times or more. This sequence joins TRBV27 and TRBJ2-3; D remains ambiguous. Trimming took off 5 bases at V and 6 bases at J, with 9 bases between the two ends. Per germline, CDR1 MNHEY and CDR2 SMNVEV (reference sequence). The CDR3 has 12 residues. CDR3: CASSQWADTQYF. CDR3 DNA: TGTGCCAGCAGTCAGTGGGCGGATACGCAGTATTTT.

This clonotype was detected many times. The chain recombines TRBV6-1 with TRBJ2-3; 14 bases line up with TRBD2. V lost 10 bases and J lost 2; bases outside the gene matches: 5. The CDR3 extends over 15 amino acids. Germline CDR1 MNHNS, CDR2 SASEGT. The CDR3 is CAKGLAGADTDTQYF. For the CDR3, the DNA is TGTGCCAAGGGACTAGCGGGAGCAGACACAGATACGCAGTATTTT.

V gene TRBV11-2 combines with J gene TRBJ2-1; tentatively, D is TRBD1 (5 bases). In germline, CDR1 is SGHAT, CDR2 FQNNGV. The CDR3 is 14 residues long. V was cut by 4 bases and J by 9 bases, with 16 bases left in between. DNA of the CDR3: TGTGCCAGCAGCTCCCATTTTCAGGGTTCTGAGCAGTTCTTC. This sequence encodes CASSSHFQGSEQFF.

This clonotype was found many times. This chain links TRBV20-1 with TRBJ1-1; weak D call: TRBD1 (5 bases). Germline V CDR1 and CDR2: DFQATT, SNEGSKA (reference sequence). Trimming pared 1 base from V and 2 bases from J, leaving 8 bases between. The CDR3 length is 13 residues. The CDR3 region is CSARGGSNTEAFF. The CDR3 nucleotides read TGCAGTGCTAGAGGGGGCAGCAACACTGAAGCTTTCTTT.

This clonotype was counted ten times or more. The CDR3 region has the DNA TGTGCCAGCAGTTTAGCTTTAGGGAAGGCAAACGAGCAGTACTTC. Amino acids: CASSLALGKANEQYF. The V gene is TRBV12-3 or TRBV12-4, the J gene TRBJ2-7, with D hard to call. Between the trimmed V and J ends, which lost 0 bases and 5 bases, there was a span of 14 bases. CDR3 length: 15 amino acids.

This clonotype was detected many times. V and J are TRBV9 and TRBJ2-7; either TRBD1 or TRBD2 may supply D (5 bases each). The CDR3 contains 16 residues. V was shortened by 4 bases and J by 6 bases, with 23 bases between the two germline ends. CDR1 and CDR2 from the germline V gene are SGDLS and YYNGEE. The CDR3 sequence is CASSKEGTVGNLEQYF. Here the CDR3 DNA reads TGTGCCAGCAGCAAAGAGGGGACCGTCGGGAATCTCGAGCAGTACTTC.

The chain carries TRBV7-6 and TRBJ2-2; D is uncertain. V was pared by 0 bases and J by 1 base, with 12 bases between. CDR1 SGHVS and CDR2 FNYEAQ come from the germline V gene. The CDR3 contains 17 residues. The CDR3 loop reads CASSLAPGRRNTGELFF. The CDR3 DNA sequence: TGTGCCAGCAGCTTAGCGCCTGGGCGGAGGAACACCGGGGAGCTGTTTTTT.

This clonotype has a count of ten or more. The V call is TRBV29-1, the J call TRBJ2-3; 7 bases are shared with TRBD1. Germline CDR1 SQVTM, CDR2 ANQGSEA. V lost 7 bases, J lost 3 bases, and 10 bases stayed unmatched. The CDR3 extends over 14 amino acids. CDR3 protein: CSAETGEGTDTQYF. CDR3 nucleotide sequence: TGCAGCGCCGAAACAGGGGAAGGGACAGATACGCAGTATTTT.

A few counts support this clonotype. The chain couples TRBV7-3 to TRBJ2-2; TRBD1 is a possible D gene (7 bases). Germline assignment: CDR1 SGHTA and CDR2 FQGTGA. The CDR3 contains 15 residues. V lost 3 bases and J 4 bases, leaving 12 bases between the germline ends. The CDR3 region is CASSFNQGGTGELFF. CDR3 nucleotides: TGTGCCAGCAGCTTTAACCAGGGGGGCACCGGGGAGCTGTTTTTT.

In DNA, the CDR3 is TGTGCCAGCAGCTTAGTCGGGACGGAGAAGATTGAGCAGTTCTTC. Its translation is CASSLVGTEKIEQFF. The chain couples TRBV7-2 to TRBJ2-1; the D call may be TRBD1 or TRBD2 (5 bases each). V was trimmed by 1 base and J by 9 bases, leaving 16 bases between them. CDR1 and CDR2 from the germline V gene are SGHTA and FQGNSA. The CDR3 consists of 15 residues.

The chain has TRBV20-1 and TRBJ2-5; 13 bases match TRBD2. With V trimmed by 6 bases and J by 4 bases, 11 bases remained unmatched. The V gene's germline CDR1 is DFQATT and CDR2 SNEGSKA (reference sequence). CDR3 length: 16 residues. CDR3: CSALGTSGDLRETQYF. Written as DNA, the CDR3 is TGCAGTGCCCTCGGGACTAGCGGGGACCTACGAGAGACCCAGTACTTC.

In this sample, this clonotype turned up many times. This chain joins TRBV12-3 or TRBV12-4 and TRBJ1-5; a weak D match, TRBD1 (5 bases). V lost 7 bases and J 6 bases, leaving 16 bases between the germline ends. The CDR3 runs to 14 residues. This CDR3 is CASTLGGAGQPQHF. Here the CDR3 DNA reads TGTGCCAGCACCCTGGGGGGAGCGGGTCAGCCCCAGCATTTT.